This T cell receptor (beta chain) was identified in a study of T cell responses to AZD1222 COVID-19 vaccine. Study-wide results and limits: Among the donors, most were white British and more were female, and clonal diversity was possibly underestimated. Baseline serology detected seropositivity in only 5 to 7 AZD1222 recipients.

This table comes from immunoSEQ multiplex PCR, and its TCRdb copy is limited to in-frame clones, with some not included. In the table there are about 160,000 clones, around 89% of which are singletons. This clone is a singleton in its sample. The antigen is undetermined. CDR1 and CDR2 (germline): SGHTA, FQGNSA. This CDR3 contains 15 residues. Germline trimming cut 4 bases from V and 7 bases from J; bases unmatched to any gene: 2. This specimen was peripheral blood, taken 28 days after the second AZD1222 dose. V usage is TRBV7-2 and J usage is TRBJ2-1, with 15 bases matching TRBD2. The TCR was taken from an adult who received the AZD1222 COVID-19 vaccine. The CDR3 loop reads CASSWTSGGANEQFF. CDR3 nucleotide sequence: TGTGCCAGCAGCTGGACTAGCGGGGGGGCTAATGAGCAGTTCTTC.